This TCR beta chain is from a study of blood T cell repertoires in COVID-19. This CDR3 comprises 12 residues. The V gene end was trimmed by 5 bases and the J gene end by 10 bases; junction bases not matched to a gene: 7. Germline-derived CDR1 and CDR2 are SGHTA and FQGNSA. As handled by the study authors: Nucleated cell counts were estimated from reference gene primer amplification. The repertoire was sequenced with immunoSEQ multiplex PCR; TCRdb's copy has only in-frame clones and lacks some. D and trimming come from the DNA, and the V and J calls and clone size come from that table. Here the sample spans 130,000 to 150,000 clones, roughly 83% being singletons.

This sequence joins TRBV7-2 and TRBJ1-1, with 7 bases matching TRBD1. What was sequenced was peripheral blood. This clonotype was sampled from a woman of 80 years or more with acute or convalescent COVID-19. The CDR3 here is CASSLLRDRAFF. The DNA for the CDR3 is TGTGCCAGCAGCCTTCTCCGGGACAGAGCTTTCTTT. Combining the CDR3 with reference TRBV7-2 and TRBJ1-1 gives the whole variable domain GAGVSQSPSNKVTEKGKDVELRCDPISGHTALYWYRQSLGQGLEFLIYFQGNSAPDKSGLPSDRFSAERTGGSVSTLTIQRTQQEDSAVYLCASSLLRDRAFFGQGTRLTVV.